The clone carrying this T cell receptor beta chain was counted only a few times. This entry comes from a study of T-cell memory formation after mild COVID-19. TCRdb ran MiXCR on the 5' RACE reads and lists one entry per CDR3 protein. The table records fewer than 650,000 distinct CDR3 sequences, about a fifth of them present only once. J gave up 3 bases and V 0 bases, and 17 bases lay outside the gene matches. This CDR3 has 19 amino acids. Germline-derived CDR1 and CDR2 are SGHRS and YFSETQ. The TCR comes from an adult woman who had mild COVID-19 (a few samples of this study predate the infection). Cell type and time point are not known. Sequencing was done on a sample of PBMCs or a T cell subset sorted from them (not recorded which). The chain joins TRBV5-1 to TRBJ2-7, with TRBD1 matching 8 bases. CDR3 coding DNA: TGCGCCAGCAGCTTGGGGGGACAGGTAGTTAGGACTGGTGGCTACGAGCAGTACTTC. It encodes CASSLGGQVVRTGGYEQYF. The variable domain in full, with the rest retrieved from reference TRBV5-1 and TRBJ2-7, is KAGVTQTPRYLIKTRGQQVTLSCSPISGHRSVSWYQQTPGQGLQFLFEYFSETQRNKGNFPGRFSGRQFSNSRSEMNVSTLELGDSALYLCASSLGGQVVRTGGYEQYFGPGTRLTVT.